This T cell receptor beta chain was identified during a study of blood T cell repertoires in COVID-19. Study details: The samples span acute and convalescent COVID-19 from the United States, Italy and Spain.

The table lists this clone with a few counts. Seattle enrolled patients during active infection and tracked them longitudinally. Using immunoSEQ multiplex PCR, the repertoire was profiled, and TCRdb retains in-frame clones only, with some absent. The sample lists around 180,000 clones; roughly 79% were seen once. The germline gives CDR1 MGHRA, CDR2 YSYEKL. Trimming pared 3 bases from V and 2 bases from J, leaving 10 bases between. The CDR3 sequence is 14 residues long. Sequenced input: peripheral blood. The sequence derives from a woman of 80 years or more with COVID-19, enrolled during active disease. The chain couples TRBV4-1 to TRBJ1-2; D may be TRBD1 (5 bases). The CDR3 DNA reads TGCGCCAGCAGCCACTGGGGCGCCAACTATGGCTACACCTTC. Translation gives CASSHWGANYGYTF.